This T cell receptor (beta chain) was sequenced in a study of T-cell reconstitution after alpha-beta-depleted transplantation in children. Regarding the study as a whole: Surviving recipient T cells and thymic progenitors accounted for the high day-60 TCRbeta diversity observed in some patients. Fresh T-cell production supplied most of the T-cell counts and diversity seen one year after transplant. Where alpha-beta T cells came from about two months after transplant was reportedly several hundred expanded graft clones.

This clonotype was seen a few times. Its antigen is undetermined. Using unique molecular identifiers, the investigators prepared the TCRbeta library. TCRdb independently ran MiXCR on the PCR reads; one entry per CDR3 protein. The sample lists 670,000 or so distinct CDR3 sequences, approximately 14% seen once, with 0.79% in the top ten. Trimming pared 0 bases from V and 0 bases from J, leaving 5 bases between. CDR1 is LGHDT, CDR2 YNNKEL, per germline (reference sequence). CDR3 length: 14 residues. The specimen was PBMCs, collected before TCRalphabeta/CD19-depleted stem cell transplant. This TCR derives from a girl aged 2-15 years with congenital amegakaryocytic thrombocytopenia, due to receive a stem cell transplant. This chain links TRBV3-1 with TRBJ1-2; D ambiguous. The CDR3 spells CASSQEAANYGYTF. The CDR3 DNA sequence: TGTGCCAGCAGCCAAGAGGCAGCTAACTATGGCTACACCTTC.